The 21 T cell receptor beta chains reported below all come from one sample, sequenced in a study of shared clonotypes between healthy human individuals (dated by TCRdb to 2020 to 2022). For the CD8 naive samples, CD45RO-negative cells were positively selected for CCR7, yielding a CD45RA+CCR7+ population from which TemRA cells were excluded. The method behind the library was the immunoSEQ multiplex PCR assay. TCRdb re-hosts the immuneACCESS table, in-frame sequences only. Its copies lack some clones; in the studies checked, an unresolved V gene accounts for under half of them, and the cause for the rest is not known. The sample table shows hundreds of thousands of clones, and around 93% are seen once. The top ten clones comprise approximately 25% of the sample. The sequencing sample was made of naive CD8+ T cells sorted from blood. The cell subset or site tag for this specimen amounts to: CD45RA+CCR7+. The receptors here all came from a man younger than 45 in good health.

The rearrangement joins TRBV30 to TRBJ2-7; D is unresolved. V lost 0 bases to trimming and J lost 4 bases, with 7 bases between them. In germline, CDR1 is GTSNPN, CDR2 SVGIG (reference sequence). CDR3 length equals 12 residues. The CDR3 nucleotides are TGTGCCTGGAGTGTAGCAGCTTACGAGCAGTACTTC. Translating gives CAWSVAAYEQYF.

The chain links TRBV14 to TRBJ2-2; D unresolved. This CDR3 has 17 amino acids. Trimming removed 3 bases at V and 0 bases at J, with 14 bases between. Germline V lookup: CDR1 SGHDN, CDR2 FVKESK. The CDR3: CASSHSVAGANTGELFF. CDR3 DNA: TGTGCCAGCAGCCACTCGGTCGCTGGGGCGAACACCGGGGAGCTGTTTTTT. Together with reference TRBV14 and TRBJ2-2, the CDR3 gives the full variable domain: EAGVTQFPSHSVIEKGQTVTLRCDPISGHDNLYWYRRVMGKEIKFLLHFVKESKQDESGMPNNRFLAERTGGTYSTLKVQPAELEDSGVYFCASSHSVAGANTGELFFGEGSRLTVL.

As for this clone: The sample carries other DNA sequences with the same CDR3. CDR3 protein: CASSGQDYEQYF. The CDR3 coding sequence is TGTGCCAGCAGCGGACAGGATTACGAGCAGTACTTC. The rearrangement links TRBV27 to TRBJ2-7; the match to TRBD1 covers 7 bases. Germline V gives CDR1 MNHEY, CDR2 SMNVEV (reference sequence). The V segment lost 6 bases and the J segment 4 bases; nucleotides outside the gene matches: 3. This CDR3 is built from 12 residues.

The chain carries TRBV7-6 and TRBJ2-1; D is perhaps TRBD2 (6 bases). The CDR3 has 15 residues. The germline V and J ends were trimmed by 5 bases and 3 bases, with 14 bases remaining between them. CDR1 is SGHVS and CDR2 is FNYEAQ in the germline V gene. DNA for the CDR3: TGTGCCAGCAGCCCCGCGGGATACGGCTACAATGAGCAGTTCTTC. Amino acids: CASSPAGYGYNEQFF.

The chain uses TRBV4-3 and TRBJ2-1; TRBD1 matches 11 bases. Germline loops: CDR1 LGHNA, CDR2 YSLEER. V shed 0 bases, J shed 7 bases, and the junction held 8 bases outside the gene matches. CDR3 length: 17 amino acids. The DNA for the CDR3 is TGCGCCAGCAGCCAAGATAGGACAGGGGGCCTTAGGAATGAGCAGTTCTTC. Residues: CASSQDRTGGLRNEQFF.

This chain's CDR3 is CASSLTSWGSTDTQYF. DNA of the CDR3: TGTGCCAGCAGCTTAACTAGCTGGGGGTCCACAGATACGCAGTATTTT. The rearrangement links TRBV11-2 to TRBJ2-3; a possible D gene is TRBD2 (6 bases). The CDR3 runs 16 residues. V gave up 2 bases and J gave up 2 bases, with 14 bases separating them. Germline CDR1 is SGHAT and CDR2 is FQNNGV.

This clone has only one observation. For the CDR3, the DNA is TGTGCCAGCAGCCGGACACTGACAGACCTGAACACTGAAGCTTTCTTT. It codes for CASSRTLTDLNTEAFF. The chain is built from TRBV13 and TRBJ1-1, with D possibly matching TRBD1 (5 bases). CDR3 length: 16 amino acids. V gave up 5 bases and J gave up 0 bases, with 16 bases separating them. Germline lookup yields CDR1 PRHDT and CDR2 FYEKMQ (reference sequence).

The chain employs TRBV2 and TRBJ2-7, with D perhaps given as TRBD1 or TRBD2 (5 bases each). V was trimmed by 10 bases and J by 4 bases, leaving 23 bases between them. From germline, CDR1 is SNHLY and CDR2 FYNNEI. This CDR3 contains 15 residues. The CDR3 here is CATGNRPGRTYEQYF. The CDR3 nucleotides read TGTGCCACAGGGAACCGTCCGGGACGGACGTACGAGCAGTACTTC.

The chain carries TRBV6-5 and TRBJ2-3; D call uncertain. V was cut by 4 bases and J by 6 bases, with 5 bases left in between. The germline CDR1 and CDR2 sequences are MNHEY and SVGAGI. The CDR3 is made up of 11 amino acids. Written as DNA, the CDR3 is TGTGCCAGCAGTTTAGGGGATACGCAGTATTTT. Translation: CASSLGDTQYF.

The V gene is TRBV2, the J gene TRBJ2-7; TRBD1 aligns across 7 bases. CDR3 size: 15 residues. CDR1 and CDR2 (germline): SNHLY, FYNNEI. V dropped 5 bases and J dropped 5; count of bases not matched to a gene: 12. The CDR3 nucleotides are TGTGCCAGCAGTTCTGCTTCGGGACAGCCCCACGAGCAGTACTTC. Residues: CASSSASGQPHEQYF. The full variable domain, in which reference TRBV2 and TRBJ2-7 provide the parts outside the CDR3, is EPEVTQTPSHQVTQMGQEVILRCVPISNHLYFYWYRQILGQKVEFLVSFYNNEISEKSEIFDDQFSVERPDGSNFTLKIRSTKLEDSAMYFCASSSASGQPHEQYFGPGTRLTVT.

The chain is built from TRBV21-1 and TRBJ2-7; the table's TRBD1 call for D was not verified on the DNA. TRBV21-1 is recorded as a pseudogene. The CDR3 runs 17 residues. CDR3 protein: CASSNYGGQLENGEQYF. The DNA for the CDR3 is TGTGCCAGCAGCAACTACGGAGGACAGTTGGAAAACGGCGAGCAGTACTTC.

The rearrangement joins TRBV15 to TRBJ1-4, with D perhaps matching TRBD1 (5 bases). Germline V CDR1 and CDR2: LNHNV, YYDKDF (reference sequence). The CDR3 consists of 13 residues. The V end lost 5 bases, the J end lost 5 bases, and 9 bases lay between the germline ends. The CDR3 region is CATSFRTNEKLFF. The CDR3 nucleotides are TGTGCCACCAGCTTCCGGACAAATGAAAAACTGTTTTTT.

The chain is built from TRBV27 and TRBJ2-7; the D call may be TRBD1 or TRBD2 (5 bases each). Between the trimmed V and J ends, which lost 8 bases and 3 bases, there was a span of 17 bases. Germline CDR1 and CDR2: MNHEY and SMNVEV (reference sequence). The CDR3 length is 14 residues. The CDR3 loop reads CASAGGLGVYEQYF. In DNA, the CDR3 is TGTGCCAGCGCCGGAGGCTTGGGGGTCTACGAGCAGTACTTC.

The chain uses TRBV7-9 and TRBJ1-1, with D unresolved. The V gene lost 10 bases and the J gene lost 1 base, with 13 bases spanning the gap. This CDR3 is 13 amino acids long. Germline assignment: CDR1 SEHNR and CDR2 FQNEAQ (reference sequence). CDR3 sequence (DNA): TGTGCCACCCCTGTTCCTGGGAACACTGAAGCTTTCTTT. Translated, it gives CATPVPGNTEAFF. The full variable domain, with the rest looked up from reference TRBV7-9 and TRBJ1-1, is DTGVSQNPRHKITKRGQNVTFRCDPISEHNRLYWYRQTLGQGPEFLTYFQNEAQLEKSRLLSDRFSAERPKGSFSTLEIQRTEQGDSAMYLCATPVPGNTEAFFGQGTRLTVV.

This clone was counted once. The chain links TRBV21-1 to TRBJ2-7; TRBD1, the table's D call, lacks a check against the DNA. TRBV21-1 is a pseudogene. The CDR3 is made up of 20 amino acids. CDR3 protein: CASRSKGGPRSGTGRYEQYF. CDR3 bases: TGTGCCAGCAGGTCAAAGGGGGGACCAAGGAGCGGGACAGGGAGGTACGAGCAGTACTTC.

In DNA, the CDR3 is TGTGCCAGCTCACCAAGACATTCCAACAGGGACACCAGGGACAATGAGCAGTTCTTC. Translating gives CASSPRHSNRDTRDNEQFF. The rearrangement joins TRBV18 to TRBJ2-1; D perhaps matches TRBD1 (6 bases). Germline V CDR1 and CDR2: KGHSH, LQKENI. CDR3 size: 19 residues. Trimming cost V 2 bases and J 5 bases, with 25 bases left between them.

The J gene is TRBJ2-6, the V gene TRBV9; 7 bases map to TRBD1. This CDR3 has 15 residues. Germline V lookup: CDR1 SGDLS, CDR2 YYNGEE. Trimming removed 5 bases from V and 2 bases from J; junction bases left unmatched: 4. The CDR3, as DNA: TGTGCCAGCAGGGATCAGGGGGCTGGGGCCAACGTCCTGACTTTC. It encodes CASRDQGAGANVLTF.

As for this clone: Likely a read error: the CDR3 ends without its conserved phenylalanine or tryptophan. V is TRBV10-2 and J is TRBJ2-7; D possibly uses TRBD1 or TRBD2 (5 bases each). The germline V gene encodes CDR1 WSHSY and CDR2 SAAADI. The CDR3 has 12 amino acids. The V and J ends lost 5 bases and 7 bases respectively, with 12 bases between them. CDR3 coding DNA: TGCGCCAGCAGTCAAGGGGACGGTGAGCAGTACCTC. It specifies CASSQGDGEQYL.

The chain links TRBV29-1 to TRBJ2-7; 9 positions agree with TRBD2. The CDR3 covers 14 residues. Per germline, CDR1 SQVTM and CDR2 ANQGSEA. Trimming removed 7 bases from V and 8 bases from J; junction bases left unmatched: 15. CDR3 amino acids: CSAFLAGEAYKQYF. The CDR3 DNA sequence: TGCAGCGCCTTCTTAGCGGGAGAGGCGTACAAGCAGTACTTC.

This clone was seen a few times. The chain uses TRBV20-1 and TRBJ1-1; the D is unclear. The germline CDR1 and CDR2 sequences are DFQATT and SNEGSKA (reference sequence). V was cut by 3 bases and J by 3 bases, with 5 bases left in between. This CDR3 is built from 11 residues. CDR3 sequence reads: CSARTDTEAFF. CDR3 nucleotide sequence: TGCAGTGCTAGGACCGACACTGAAGCTTTCTTT.

The chain couples TRBV5-5 to TRBJ1-1, with a weak D call TRBD1 (5 bases). Trimming took off 0 bases at V and 2 bases at J, with 11 bases between the two ends. Germline V gene lookup returns CDR1 SGHKS and CDR2 YYEKEE (reference sequence). The CDR3 extends over 15 amino acids. For the CDR3, the DNA is TGTGCCAGCAGCTTGGGCGACAGAGAAAACACTGAAGCTTTCTTT. Translation: CASSLGDRENTEAFF.